This passage covers 14 T cell receptor beta chains from one sample sequenced in a study of CD8 T cells in ankylosing spondylitis. Study-level results: Several highly homologous variants formed a TCR beta motif that appeared characteristic of ankylosing spondylitis blood.

No antigen is known for these receptors. TCRdb recomputed calls from the 5' RACE reads with MiXCR, one row per CDR3 protein. The sample lists about 800,000 distinct CDR3 sequences, approximately 10% occurring once. The sequencing sample was made of blood, either unsorted or a sorted T cell fraction (not recorded which). These receptors were taken from a male donor with ankylosing spondylitis.

The rearrangement joins TRBV6-1 to TRBJ1-4; no clear D gene. V lost 6 bases, J lost 8 bases, and 19 bases lay in between. The CDR3 is made up of 15 amino acids. Germline V gene data show CDR1 as MNHNS and CDR2 as SASEGT. The CDR3 sequence is CASRADLVLGEKLFF. The DNA of the CDR3 is TGTGCCAGCAGGGCCGACCTGGTCTTAGGGGAAAAACTGTTTTTT.

V and J are TRBV27 and TRBJ2-3, with D possibly matching TRBD1 (6 bases). The V end lost 3 bases, the J end lost 4 bases, and 14 bases lay between the germline ends. The CDR3 length is 15 residues. Germline CDR1 is MNHEY and CDR2 is SMNVEV (reference sequence). The CDR3 is CASSFVQGFADTQYF. The CDR3 nucleotides are TGTGCCAGCAGTTTCGTCCAGGGGTTCGCAGATACGCAGTATTTT.

V gene TRBV21-1 combines with J gene TRBJ2-5; the table's D call, TRBD1, was not checked against the DNA. TRBV21-1 is a documented pseudogene. The CDR3 totals 15 residues. DNA for the CDR3: TGTGCCAGCACTAAACCGGGACAGTCCCAAGAGACCCAGTACTTC. It encodes CASTKPGQSQETQYF.

V and J are TRBV10-3 and TRBJ2-7, with 10 bases fitting TRBD2. The junction had 2 bases not matched to a gene; V was cut back by 7 bases and J by 2 bases. Germline CDR1 reads ENHRY; CDR2 reads SYGVKD. The CDR3 runs 13 residues. The DNA for the CDR3 is TGTGCCATCAATAGCGGGGGGACCTACGAGCAGTACTTC. Protein product: CAINSGGTYEQYF.

This clonotype was picked up a small number of times. This rearrangement joins TRBV29-1 to TRBJ1-2; 10 positions agree with TRBD1. With 4 bases clipped from V and 8 bases from J, the junction kept 13 bases outside the gene matches. Germline V CDR1 and CDR2: SQVTM, ANQGSEA. There are 15 residues in the CDR3. CDR3 sequence reads: CSVGQTGGIESGYTF. DNA of the CDR3: TGCAGCGTTGGCCAGACAGGGGGCATTGAGTCGGGCTACACCTTC.

This clonotype showed up just a few times. This chain uses TRBV20-1 with TRBJ1-6; D gene ambiguous. There are 16 residues in the CDR3. Germline loops: CDR1 DFQATT, CDR2 SNEGSKA (reference sequence). Between the trimmed V and J ends, which lost 4 bases and 0 bases, there was a span of 13 bases. This CDR3 is CSANRPRGSYNSPLHF. CDR3 coding DNA: TGCAGTGCTAATAGGCCTCGGGGCTCCTATAATTCACCCCTCCACTTT.

This clonotype came up a few times. This chain uses TRBV5-1 with TRBJ2-1, with D possibly TRBD2 on 5 matching bases. Germline values: CDR1 SGHRS, CDR2 YFSETQ. V dropped 3 bases and J dropped 7 bases, with 14 bases sitting between them. The CDR3 sequence is 14 residues long. CDR3: CASSSTHGGNEQFF. The CDR3 DNA follows: TGCGCCAGCAGCTCGACCCACGGAGGAAATGAGCAGTTCTTC.

This chain joins TRBV5-1 and TRBJ2-5, with D tentatively TRBD1 (6 bases). The CDR3 runs 11 residues. From germline, CDR1 is SGHRS and CDR2 YFSETQ. Trimming took 7 bases from V and 2 from J, leaving 6 bases between them. DNA of the CDR3: TGCGCCAGCGGACAGCAAGAGACCCAGTACTTC. Its translation is CASGQQETQYF.

This rearrangement joins TRBV20-1 to TRBJ1-4; D might be TRBD1 (5 bases). Germline CDR1 is DFQATT and CDR2 is SNEGSKA (reference sequence). The CDR3 is made up of 14 amino acids. Trimming took 0 bases from V and 8 from J, leaving 13 bases between them. CDR3 protein: CSARDRLRGEKLFF. The CDR3 region has the DNA TGCAGTGCTAGAGACCGACTGAGGGGAGAAAAACTGTTTTTT.

A few counts support this clonotype. This rearrangement joins TRBV10-1 to TRBJ2-2; weak D call: TRBD1 (6 bases). Trimming took 7 bases from V and 6 from J, leaving 9 bases between them. CDR1 WNHNN and CDR2 SYGVQD come from the germline V gene (reference sequence). The CDR3 is 12 residues long. CDR3 loop: CASTQGSGELFF. CDR3 DNA sequence: TGCGCCAGCACTCAGGGGTCCGGGGAGCTGTTTTTT.

This clonotype was found many times. The V call is TRBV20-1, the J call TRBJ2-6; D not certain. The germline gives CDR1 DFQATT, CDR2 SNEGSKA (reference sequence). The CDR3 covers 13 residues. Trimming took off 3 bases at V and 0 bases at J, with 3 bases between the two ends. The CDR3 sequence is CSARSSGANVLTF. The CDR3 DNA reads as TGCAGTGCTAGGAGCTCTGGGGCCAACGTCCTGACTTTC.

The chain joins TRBV29-1 to TRBJ2-1; 9 positions agree with TRBD2. The trim removed 4 bases at V and 3 bases at J, leaving 4 bases unmatched. Per germline, CDR1 SQVTM and CDR2 ANQGSEA. CDR3 size: 14 residues. The CDR3 loop is CSVALAGFYNEQFF. The CDR3 region has the DNA TGCAGCGTTGCGCTAGCGGGATTCTACAATGAGCAGTTCTTC.

This clonotype was seen a handful of times. CDR3 DNA: TGCAGTGCTGGAAGACGCACGCCAGATACGCAGTATTTT. Protein product: CSAGRRTPDTQYF. The chain couples TRBV20-1 to TRBJ2-3, with no clear D. Germline lookup yields CDR1 DFQATT and CDR2 SNEGSKA (reference sequence). The CDR3 extends over 13 amino acids. Trimming pared 5 bases from V and 4 bases from J, leaving 13 bases between.

This clonotype was found a few times. The V and J genes are TRBV5-1 and TRBJ2-1; 8 bases match TRBD2. The V gene end was trimmed by 0 bases and the J gene end by 0 bases; junction bases not matched to a gene: 8. This CDR3 has 18 amino acids. Germline V gene lookup returns CDR1 SGHRS and CDR2 YFSETQ. The CDR3 sequence is CASSLVKSGGYSYNEQFF. The CDR3 nucleotides are TGCGCCAGCAGCTTGGTAAAGAGCGGGGGTTACTCCTACAATGAGCAGTTCTTC.